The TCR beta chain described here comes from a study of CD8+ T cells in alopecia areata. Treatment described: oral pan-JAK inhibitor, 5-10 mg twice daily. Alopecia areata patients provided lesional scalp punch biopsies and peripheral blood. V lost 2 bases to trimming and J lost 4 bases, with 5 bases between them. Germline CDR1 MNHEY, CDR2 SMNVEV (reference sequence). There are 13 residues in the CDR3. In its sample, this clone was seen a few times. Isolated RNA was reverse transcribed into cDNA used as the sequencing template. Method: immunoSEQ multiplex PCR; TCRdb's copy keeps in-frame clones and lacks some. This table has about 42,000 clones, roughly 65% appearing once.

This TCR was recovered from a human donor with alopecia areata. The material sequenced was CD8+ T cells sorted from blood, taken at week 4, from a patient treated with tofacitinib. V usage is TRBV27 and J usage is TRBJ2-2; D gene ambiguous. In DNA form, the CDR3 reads TGTGCCAGCAGTTTAGGGCCCACCGGGGAGCTGTTTTTT. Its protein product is CASSLGPTGELFF.